This T cell receptor (beta chain) was profiled in a study of blood T cell repertoires in COVID-19. Overall study context: T cells, B-cell-depleted T cells, or PBMCs provided the cDNA or gDNA that served as material.

The germline CDR1 and CDR2 sequences are MDHEN and SYDVKM. This CDR3 has 14 residues. The junction had 7 bases not matched to a gene; V was cut back by 6 bases and J by 9 bases. Clones were read by immunoSEQ multiplex PCR, and TCRdb kept only the in-frame ones, dropping some. The repertoire holds tens of thousands of clones, with roughly 86% as singletons. The source material was peripheral blood. This sequence originates from a woman aged 50 to 60 with acute or convalescent COVID-19. This rearrangement joins TRBV28 to TRBJ1-6, with 8 positions matching TRBD1. CDR3 sequence reads: CASRFGQGTSPLHF. CDR3 nucleotides: TGTGCCAGCAGGTTTGGACAGGGAACTTCACCCCTCCACTTT.